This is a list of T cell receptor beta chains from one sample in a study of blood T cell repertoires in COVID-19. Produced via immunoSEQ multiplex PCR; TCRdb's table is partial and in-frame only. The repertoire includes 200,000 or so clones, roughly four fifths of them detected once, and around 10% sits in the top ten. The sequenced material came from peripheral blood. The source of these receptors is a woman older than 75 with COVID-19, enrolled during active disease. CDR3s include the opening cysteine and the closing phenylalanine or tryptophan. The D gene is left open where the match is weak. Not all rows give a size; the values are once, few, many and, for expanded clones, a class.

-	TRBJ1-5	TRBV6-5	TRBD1	TGTGCCAGCAGCCAGGACAGGGATCAGCCCCAGCATTTT	CASSQDRDQPQHF
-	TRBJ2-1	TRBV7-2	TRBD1	TGTGCCAGCAGCCCGGACAGGGTTAATGAGCAGTTCTTC	CASSPDRVNEQFF
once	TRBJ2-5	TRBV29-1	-	TGCAGCGTTGAAGATCCGGTGATCCAGACCCAGTACTTC	CSVEDPVIQTQYF
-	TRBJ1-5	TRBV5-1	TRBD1	TGCGCCAGCAGACGTACAGGGGAGAGCAATCAGCCCCAGCATTTT	CASRRTGESNQPQHF
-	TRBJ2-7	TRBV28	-	TGTGCCAGCAGTTCACCCCGGGACACTATCTCCTACGAGCAGTACTTC	CASSSPRDTISYEQYF
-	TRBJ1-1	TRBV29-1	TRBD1	TGCAGCGTTGACCCCTACAGGGGAGGGAACACTGAAGCTTTCTTT	CSVDPYRGGNTEAFF
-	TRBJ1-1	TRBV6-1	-	TGTGCCAGCAGTGAACAAGGTTGGAGCACTGAAGCTTTCTTT	CASSEQGWSTEAFF
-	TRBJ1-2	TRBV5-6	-	TGTGCCAGCAGCTTGATACAGGGAAATTATGGCTACACCTTC	CASSLIQGNYGYTF
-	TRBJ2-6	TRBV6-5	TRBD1	TGTGCCAGCAGCCCAGGGGGTGCTGGGGCCAACGTCCTGACTTTC	CASSPGGAGANVLTF
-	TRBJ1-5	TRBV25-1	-	TGTGCCAGCAGTGGCCCTTCGGAGGAACAGCCCCAGCATTTT	CASSGPSEEQPQHF
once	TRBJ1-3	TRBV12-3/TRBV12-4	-	TGTGCCAGCAGTTCGCGAGACACCATATATTTT	CASSSRDTIYF
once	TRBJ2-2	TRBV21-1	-	TGTGCCAGCAGCAAATTCTCGGGGGGGAACACCGGGGAGCTGTTTTTT	CASSKFSGGNTGELFF
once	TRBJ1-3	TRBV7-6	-	TGTGCCAGCAGCTTAGGTTGGAGGTTGAGCTCTGGAAACACCATATATTTT	CASSLGWRLSSGNTIYF
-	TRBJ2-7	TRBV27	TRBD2	TGTGCCAGCAGTATTCTGGGCGGGGGGATCTACGAGCAGTACTTC	CASSILGGGIYEQYF
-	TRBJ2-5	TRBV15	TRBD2	TGTGCCACCAGCAGGCGTGGGCTAGCGGGAAAAGAGACCCAGTACTTC	CATSRRGLAGKETQYF
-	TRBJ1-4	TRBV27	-	TGTGCCAGCAGCCCGGACAGTTTCACTAATGAAAAACTGTTTTTT	CASSPDSFTNEKLFF
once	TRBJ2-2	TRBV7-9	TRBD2	TGTGCCAGCAGCCGAGGACTAGCGGGGGGCACCGGGGAGCTGTTTTTT	CASSRGLAGGTGELFF
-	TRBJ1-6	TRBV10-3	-	TGTGCCATCAGTTCCGGGACAATGGATTCACCCCTCCACTTT	CAISSGTMDSPLHF
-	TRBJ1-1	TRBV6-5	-	TGTGCCAGCAGTTACTCGATTGCAGGGGTGAACACTGAAGCTTTCTTT	CASSYSIAGVNTEAFF
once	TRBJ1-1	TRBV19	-	TGTGCCAGTAACCGAGGAACTGAAGCTTTCTTT	CASNRGTEAFF
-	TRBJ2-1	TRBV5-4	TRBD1	TGTGCCAGCAGCAGGACAGGGTTTGACAATGAGCAGTTCTTC	CASSRTGFDNEQFF
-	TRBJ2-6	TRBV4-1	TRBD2	TGCGCCAGCAGCCAAGATACGGGGGGGGGCTCTGGGGCCAACGTCCTGACTTTC	CASSQDTGGGSGANVLTF
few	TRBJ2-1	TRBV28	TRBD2	TGTGCCAGCAAACCTCGACTAGCGGGAGTCAATGAGCAGTTCTTC	CASKPRLAGVNEQFF
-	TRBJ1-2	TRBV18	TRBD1	TGTGCCAGTTCGCCAGGGACAGGCGGTATTGTAGGCTACACCTTC	CASSPGTGGIVGYTF
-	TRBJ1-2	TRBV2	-	TGTGCCAGCAGTGAAAAGGGCAGGGGAAACTATGGCTACACCTTC	CASSEKGRGNYGYTF
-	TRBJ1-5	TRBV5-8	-	TGTGCCAGCAGCCCGGGGGAGATGAGGCAGCCCCAGCATTTT	CASSPGEMRQPQHF
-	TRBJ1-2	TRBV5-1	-	TGCGCCAGCAGCCCGCTCCGCGGGGAAGGGGGCTACACCTTC	CASSPLRGEGGYTF
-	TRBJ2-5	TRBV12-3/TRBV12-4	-	TGTGCCAGCAGTCGGGACTACCAAGAGACCCAGTACTTC	CASSRDYQETQYF
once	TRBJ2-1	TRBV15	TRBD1	TGTGCCACCAGCACCCCGGACAGGTTATACAATGAGCAGTTCTTC	CATSTPDRLYNEQFF
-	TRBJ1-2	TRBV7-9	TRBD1	TGTGCCAGCAGCATAGGGGGCGGATCCTCCTATGGCTACACCTTC	CASSIGGGSSYGYTF
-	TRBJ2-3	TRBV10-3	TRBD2	TGTGCCATCAGTCCGACTAGCGCTTCTAGCACAGATACGCAGTATTTT	CAISPTSASSTDTQYF
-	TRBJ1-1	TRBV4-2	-	TGTGCCAGCAGCCAACCCTTGAACACTGAAGCTTTCTTT	CASSQPLNTEAFF
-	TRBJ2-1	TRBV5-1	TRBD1	TGCGCCAGCAGCTTGGGGGGACAGGTCGTGGGTGAGCAGTTCTTC	CASSLGGQVVGEQFF
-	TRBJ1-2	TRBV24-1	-	TGTGCCACCAGTGATCTTTATGGCTACACCTTC	CATSDLYGYTF
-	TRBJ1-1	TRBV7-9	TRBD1	TGTGCCAGCAGCTTCGCTCTCCGGGCAGGGGGCTCTGAAGCTTTCTTT	CASSFALRAGGSEAFF
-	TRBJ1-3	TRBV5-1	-	TGCGCCAGCAGCCTATCGGGACTATCTGGAAACACCATATATTTT	CASSLSGLSGNTIYF
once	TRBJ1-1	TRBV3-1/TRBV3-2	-	TGTGCCAGCAGCCCGAAGACACGGAACACTGAAGCTTTCTTT	CASSPKTRNTEAFF
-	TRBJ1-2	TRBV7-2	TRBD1	TGTGCCAGCAGCCCCCGGACAGGGGGCAACTATGGCTACACCTTC	CASSPRTGGNYGYTF
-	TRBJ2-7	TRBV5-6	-	TGTGCCAGCAGCCCAGGGGTAAGTTACGAGCAGTACTTC	CASSPGVSYEQYF
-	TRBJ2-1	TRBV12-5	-	TGTGCTAGTGGTTTGCCCAAAGGGGGCTCCTACAATGAGCAGTTCTTC	CASGLPKGGSYNEQFF
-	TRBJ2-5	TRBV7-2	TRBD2	TGTGCCAGCAGCTTAGAGGTATGGCGGGAGGCGGCGGAGACCCAGTACTTC	CASSLEVWREAAETQYF
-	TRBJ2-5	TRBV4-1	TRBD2	TGCGCCAGCAGACAAAAGCAGATCACTAGCGGGCGTCAAGAGACCCAGTACTTC	CASRQKQITSGRQETQYF
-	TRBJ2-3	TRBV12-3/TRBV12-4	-	TGTGCCAGCAGCCTATATATGGATACGCAGTATTTT	CASSLYMDTQYF